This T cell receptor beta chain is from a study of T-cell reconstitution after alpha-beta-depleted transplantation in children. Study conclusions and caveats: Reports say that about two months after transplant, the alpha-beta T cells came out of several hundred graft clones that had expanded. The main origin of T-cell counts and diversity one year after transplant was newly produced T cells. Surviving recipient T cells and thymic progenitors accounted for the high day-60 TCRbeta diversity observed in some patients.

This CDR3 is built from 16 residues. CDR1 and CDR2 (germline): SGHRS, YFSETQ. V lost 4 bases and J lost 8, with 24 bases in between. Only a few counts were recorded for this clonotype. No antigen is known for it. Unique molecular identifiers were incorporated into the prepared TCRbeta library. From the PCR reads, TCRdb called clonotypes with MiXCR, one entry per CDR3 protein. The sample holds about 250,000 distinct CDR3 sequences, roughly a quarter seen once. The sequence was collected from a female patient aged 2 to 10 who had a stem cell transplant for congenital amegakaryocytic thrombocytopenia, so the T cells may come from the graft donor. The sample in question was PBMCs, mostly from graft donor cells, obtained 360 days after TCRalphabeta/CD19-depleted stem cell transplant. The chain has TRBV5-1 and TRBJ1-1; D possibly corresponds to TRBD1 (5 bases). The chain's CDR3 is CASSRALAQGISEAFF. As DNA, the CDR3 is TGCGCCAGCAGCCGAGCCCTGGCGCAGGGCATTTCCGAAGCTTTCTTT.